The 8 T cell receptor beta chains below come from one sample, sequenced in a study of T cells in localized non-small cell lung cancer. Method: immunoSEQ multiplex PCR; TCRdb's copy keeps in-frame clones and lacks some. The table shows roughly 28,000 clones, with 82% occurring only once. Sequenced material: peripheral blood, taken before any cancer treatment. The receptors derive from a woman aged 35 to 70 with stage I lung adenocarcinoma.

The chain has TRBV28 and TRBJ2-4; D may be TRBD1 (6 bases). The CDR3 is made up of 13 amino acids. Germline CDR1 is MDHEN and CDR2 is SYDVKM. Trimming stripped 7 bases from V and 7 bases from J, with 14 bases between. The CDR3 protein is CASTTGPGNIQYF. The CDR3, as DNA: TGTGCCAGCACCACAGGGCCAGGGAACATTCAGTACTTC. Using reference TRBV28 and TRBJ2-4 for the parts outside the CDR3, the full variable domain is DVKVTQSSRYLVKRTGEKVFLECVQDMDHENMFWYRQDPGLGLRLIYFSYDVKMKEKGDIPEGYSVSREKKERFSLILESASTNQTSMYLCASTTGPGNIQYFGAGTRLSVL.

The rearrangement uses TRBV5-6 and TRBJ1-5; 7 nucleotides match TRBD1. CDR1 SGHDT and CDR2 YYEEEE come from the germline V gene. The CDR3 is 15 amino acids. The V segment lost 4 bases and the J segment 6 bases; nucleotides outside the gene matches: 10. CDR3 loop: CASSMTGRVGQPQHF. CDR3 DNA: TGTGCCAGCAGCATGACAGGGAGGGTAGGTCAGCCCCAGCATTTT. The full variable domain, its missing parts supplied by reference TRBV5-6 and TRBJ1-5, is DAGVTQSPTHLIKTRGQQVTLRCSPKSGHDTVSWYQQALGQGPQFIFQYYEEEERQRGNFPDRFSGHQFPNYSSELNVNALLLGDSALYLCASSMTGRVGQPQHFGDGTRLSIL.

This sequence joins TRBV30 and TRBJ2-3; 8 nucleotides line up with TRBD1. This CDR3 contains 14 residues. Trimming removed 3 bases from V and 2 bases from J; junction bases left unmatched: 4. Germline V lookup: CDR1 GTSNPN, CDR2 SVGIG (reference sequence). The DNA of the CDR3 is TGTGCCTGGAGCCCGGGACAGGACACAGATACGCAGTATTTT. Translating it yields CAWSPGQDTDTQYF.

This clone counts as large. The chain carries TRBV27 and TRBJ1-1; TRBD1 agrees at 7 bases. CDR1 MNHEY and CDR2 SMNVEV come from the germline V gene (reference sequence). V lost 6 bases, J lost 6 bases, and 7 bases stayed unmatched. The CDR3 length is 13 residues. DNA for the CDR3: TGTGCCAGCAGATCAGGGGGTGAACCTGAAGCTTTCTTT. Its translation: CASRSGGEPEAFF.

As DNA, the CDR3 is TGCGCCAGCAGCCACCCCGACAGGAATACTGAAGCTTTCTTT. This gives the protein CASSHPDRNTEAFF. The chain joins TRBV4-3 to TRBJ1-1; the D gene is possibly TRBD1 (6 bases). Trimming cost V 3 bases and J 5 bases, with 13 bases left between them. Germline V gene data show CDR1 as LGHNA and CDR2 as YSLEER. This CDR3 has 14 residues.

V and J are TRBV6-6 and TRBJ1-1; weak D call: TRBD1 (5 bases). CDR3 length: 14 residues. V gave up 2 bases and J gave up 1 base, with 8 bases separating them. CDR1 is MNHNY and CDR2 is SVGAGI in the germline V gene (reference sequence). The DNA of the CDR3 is TGTGCCAGCAGTTACCGCCAGGGGAACACTGAAGCTTTCTTT. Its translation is CASSYRQGNTEAFF.

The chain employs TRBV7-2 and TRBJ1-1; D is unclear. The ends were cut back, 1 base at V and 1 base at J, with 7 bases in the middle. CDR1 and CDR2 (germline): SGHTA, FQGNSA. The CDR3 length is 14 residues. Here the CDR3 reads CASSLGPRNTEAFF. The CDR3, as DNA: TGTGCCAGCAGCTTAGGACCCCGGAACACTGAAGCTTTCTTT.

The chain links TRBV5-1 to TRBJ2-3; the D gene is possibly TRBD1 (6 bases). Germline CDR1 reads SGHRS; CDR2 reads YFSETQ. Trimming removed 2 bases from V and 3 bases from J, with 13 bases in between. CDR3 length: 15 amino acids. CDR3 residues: CASSLQGGWTDTQYF. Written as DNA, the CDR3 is TGCGCCAGCAGCTTACAGGGTGGATGGACAGATACGCAGTATTTT.